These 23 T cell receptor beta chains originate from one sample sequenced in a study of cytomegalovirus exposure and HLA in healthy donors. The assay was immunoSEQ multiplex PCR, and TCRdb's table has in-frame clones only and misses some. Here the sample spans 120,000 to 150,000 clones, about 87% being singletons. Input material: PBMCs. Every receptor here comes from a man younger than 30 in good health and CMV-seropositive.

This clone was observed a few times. The CDR3 reads CASRTRDRGRVFYGYTF. The CDR3 bases are TGTGCCAGCAGAACTAGGGACAGGGGAAGGGTCTTCTATGGCTACACCTTC. The gene calls are TRBV7-6 and TRBJ1-2; the match to TRBD1 covers 10 bases. There are 17 residues in the CDR3. CDR1 SGHVS and CDR2 FNYEAQ come from the germline V gene. V dropped 6 bases and J dropped 4; count of bases not matched to a gene: 14. Full variable domain (missing parts from reference TRBV7-6 and TRBJ1-2): GAGVSQSPRYKVTKRGQDVALRCDPISGHVSLYWYRQALGQGPEFLTYFNYEAQQDKSGLPNDRFSAERPEGSISTLTIQRTEQRDSAMYRCASRTRDRGRVFYGYTFGSGTRLTVV.

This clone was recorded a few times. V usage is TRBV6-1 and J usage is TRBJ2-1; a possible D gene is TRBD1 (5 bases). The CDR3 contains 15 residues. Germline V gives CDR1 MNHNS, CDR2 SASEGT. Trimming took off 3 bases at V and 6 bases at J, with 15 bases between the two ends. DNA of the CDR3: TGTGCCAGCAGTGAGTACAGGACGACAAGCAATGAGCAGTTCTTC. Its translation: CASSEYRTTSNEQFF.

The CDR3 coding sequence is TGTGCCAGTAGTATCAGGGGTTCGGATCAGCCCCAGCATTTT. Translating it yields CASSIRGSDQPQHF. The chain has TRBV19 and TRBJ1-5; TRBD1 might be the D (6 bases). The CDR3 spans 14 residues. Trimming removed 3 bases from V and 5 bases from J, with 11 bases in between. Germline lookup yields CDR1 LNHDA and CDR2 SQIVND (reference sequence).

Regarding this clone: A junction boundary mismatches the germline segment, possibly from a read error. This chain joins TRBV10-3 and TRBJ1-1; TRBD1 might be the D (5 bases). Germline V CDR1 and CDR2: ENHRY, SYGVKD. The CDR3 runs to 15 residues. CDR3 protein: CAISEVGGRLTGAFF. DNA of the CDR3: TGTGCCATCAGTGAGGTCGGGGGACGCTTAACTGGAGCTTTCTTT.

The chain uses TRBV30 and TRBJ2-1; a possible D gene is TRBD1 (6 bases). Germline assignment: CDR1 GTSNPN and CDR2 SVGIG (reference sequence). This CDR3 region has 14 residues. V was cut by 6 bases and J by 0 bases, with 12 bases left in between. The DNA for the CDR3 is TGTGCCTGTACCCGGGACATCTCCTACAATGAGCAGTTCTTC. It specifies CACTRDISYNEQFF.

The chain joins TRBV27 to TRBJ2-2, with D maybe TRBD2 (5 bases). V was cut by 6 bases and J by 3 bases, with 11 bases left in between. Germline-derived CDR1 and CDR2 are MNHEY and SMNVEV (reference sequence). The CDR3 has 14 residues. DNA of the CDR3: TGTGCCAGCAGGCCTACTAGGGACACCGGGGAGCTGTTTTTT. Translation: CASRPTRDTGELFF.

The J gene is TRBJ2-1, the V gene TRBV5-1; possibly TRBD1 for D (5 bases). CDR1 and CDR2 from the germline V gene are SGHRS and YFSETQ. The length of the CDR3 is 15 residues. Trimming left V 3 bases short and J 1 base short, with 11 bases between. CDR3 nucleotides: TGCGCCAGCAGCTCCACCCGGACATCCTACAATGAGCAGTTCTTC. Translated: CASSSTRTSYNEQFF.

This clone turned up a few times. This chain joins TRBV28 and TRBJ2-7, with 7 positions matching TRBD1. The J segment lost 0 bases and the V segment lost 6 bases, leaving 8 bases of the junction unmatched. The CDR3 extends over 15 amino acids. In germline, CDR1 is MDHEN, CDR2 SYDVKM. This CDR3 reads CASSIGTANSYEQYF. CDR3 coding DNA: TGTGCCAGCAGCATAGGGACAGCTAACTCCTACGAGCAGTACTTC.

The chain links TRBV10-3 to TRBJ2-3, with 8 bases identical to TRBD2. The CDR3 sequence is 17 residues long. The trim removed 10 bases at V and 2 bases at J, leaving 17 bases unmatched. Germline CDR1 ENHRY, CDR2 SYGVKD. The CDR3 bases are TGTGCCAGCAGCGGGACTCCGGGGGGGGGCCCCACAGATACGCAGTATTTT. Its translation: CASSGTPGGGPTDTQYF.

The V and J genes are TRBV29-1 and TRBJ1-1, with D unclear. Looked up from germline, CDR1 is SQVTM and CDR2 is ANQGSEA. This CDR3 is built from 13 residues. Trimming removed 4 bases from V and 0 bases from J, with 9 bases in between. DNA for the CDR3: TGCAGCGTTGGTCAGAACATGAACACTGAAGCTTTCTTT. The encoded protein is CSVGQNMNTEAFF.

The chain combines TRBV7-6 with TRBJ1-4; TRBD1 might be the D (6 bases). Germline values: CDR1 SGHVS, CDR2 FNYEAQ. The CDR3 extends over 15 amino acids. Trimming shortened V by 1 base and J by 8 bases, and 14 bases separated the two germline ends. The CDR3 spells CASSLGRGRWEKLFF. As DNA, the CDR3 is TGTGCCAGCAGCTTAGGGCGGGGGCGATGGGAAAAACTGTTTTTT.

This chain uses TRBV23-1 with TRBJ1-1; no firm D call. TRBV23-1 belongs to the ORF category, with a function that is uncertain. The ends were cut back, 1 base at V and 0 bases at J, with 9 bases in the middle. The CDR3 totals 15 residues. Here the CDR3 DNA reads TGCGCCAGCAGTCAATATTACGGTTTGAACACTGAAGCTTTCTTT. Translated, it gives CASSQYYGLNTEAFF.

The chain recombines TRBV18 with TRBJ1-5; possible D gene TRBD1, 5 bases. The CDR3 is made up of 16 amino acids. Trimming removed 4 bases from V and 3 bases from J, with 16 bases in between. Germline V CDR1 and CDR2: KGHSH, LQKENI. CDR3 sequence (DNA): TGTGCCAGCTCACAGAATCGGGGGAAACTCAATCAGCCCCAGCATTTT. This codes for CASSQNRGKLNQPQHF.

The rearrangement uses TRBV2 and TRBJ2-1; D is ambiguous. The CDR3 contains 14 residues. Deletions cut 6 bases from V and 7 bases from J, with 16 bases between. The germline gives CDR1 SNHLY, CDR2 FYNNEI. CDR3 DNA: TGTGCCAGCAGACAATCGCCGATGGAGAATGAGCAGTTCTTC. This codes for CASRQSPMENEQFF.

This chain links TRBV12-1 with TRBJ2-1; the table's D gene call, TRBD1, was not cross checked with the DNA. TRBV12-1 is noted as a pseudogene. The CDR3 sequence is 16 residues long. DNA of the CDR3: TGTGCCAGCAGCTTTGAATCAGGGTTTGATTACAATGAGCAGTTCTTC. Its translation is CASSFESGFDYNEQFF.

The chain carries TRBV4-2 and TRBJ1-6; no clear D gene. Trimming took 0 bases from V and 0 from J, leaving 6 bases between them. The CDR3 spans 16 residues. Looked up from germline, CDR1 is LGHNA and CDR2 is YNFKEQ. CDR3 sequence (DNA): TGTGCCAGCAGCCAAGAAGAGAGCTCCTATAATTCACCCCTCCACTTT. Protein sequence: CASSQEESSYNSPLHF.

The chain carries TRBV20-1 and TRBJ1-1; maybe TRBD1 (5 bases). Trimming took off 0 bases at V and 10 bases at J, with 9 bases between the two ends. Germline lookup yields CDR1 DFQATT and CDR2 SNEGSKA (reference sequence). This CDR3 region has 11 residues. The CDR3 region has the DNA TGCAGTGCTAGAGAAGGAAGGGGAGCTTTCTTT. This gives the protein CSAREGRGAFF.

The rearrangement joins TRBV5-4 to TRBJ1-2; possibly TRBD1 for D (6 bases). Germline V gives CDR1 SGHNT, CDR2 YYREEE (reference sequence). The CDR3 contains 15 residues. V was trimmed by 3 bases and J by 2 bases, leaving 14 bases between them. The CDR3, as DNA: TGTGCCAGCAGCTCTGGGGGGGCAGGGAACTATGGCTACACCTTC. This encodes CASSSGGAGNYGYTF.

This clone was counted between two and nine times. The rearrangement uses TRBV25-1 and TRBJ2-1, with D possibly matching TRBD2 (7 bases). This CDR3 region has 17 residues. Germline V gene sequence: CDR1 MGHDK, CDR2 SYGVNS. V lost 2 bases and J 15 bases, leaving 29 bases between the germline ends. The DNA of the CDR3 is TGTGCCAGCAGTGAACTGGGTTTGGGGGCGCGGGACTACTCGGCGTTCTTC. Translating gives CASSELGLGARDYSAFF. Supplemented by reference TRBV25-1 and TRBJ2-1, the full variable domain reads EADIYQTPRYLVIGTGKKITLECSQTMGHDKMYWYQQDPGMELHLIHYSYGVNSTEKGDLSSESTVSRIRTEHFPLTLESARPSHTSQYLCASSELGLGARDYSAFFGPGTRLTVL.

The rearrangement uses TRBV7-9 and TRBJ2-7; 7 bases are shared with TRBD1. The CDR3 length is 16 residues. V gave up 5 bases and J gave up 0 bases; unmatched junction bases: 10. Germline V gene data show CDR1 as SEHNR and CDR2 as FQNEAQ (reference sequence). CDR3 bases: TGTGCCAGCAGCACTACCGGGACAGACATCTCCTACGAGCAGTACTTC. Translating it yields CASSTTGTDISYEQYF. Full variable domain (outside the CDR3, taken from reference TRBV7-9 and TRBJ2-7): DTGVSQNPRHKITKRGQNVTFRCDPISEHNRLYWYRQTLGQGPEFLTYFQNEAQLEKSRLLSDRFSAERPKGSFSTLEIQRTEQGDSAMYLCASSTTGTDISYEQYFGPGTRLTVT.

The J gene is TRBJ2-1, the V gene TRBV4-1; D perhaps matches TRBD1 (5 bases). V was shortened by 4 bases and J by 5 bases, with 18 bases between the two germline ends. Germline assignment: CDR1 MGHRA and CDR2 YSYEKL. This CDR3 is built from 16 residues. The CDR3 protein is CASSPSTSVGHNEQFF. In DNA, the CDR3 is TGCGCCAGCAGCCCATCAACATCGGTGGGGCACAATGAGCAGTTCTTC.

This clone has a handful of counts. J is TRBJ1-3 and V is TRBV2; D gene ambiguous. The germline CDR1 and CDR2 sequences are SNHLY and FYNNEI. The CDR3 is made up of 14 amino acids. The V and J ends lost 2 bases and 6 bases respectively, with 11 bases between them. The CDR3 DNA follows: TGTGCCAGCAGTGAATACGTCGGGAAAAACACCATATATTTT. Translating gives CASSEYVGKNTIYF.

The CDR3 DNA sequence: TGTGCCAGCTCATCATCCCTAGGACTAGCGGGAGATACGCAGTATTTT. Its protein is CASSSSLGLAGDTQYF. This chain uses TRBV18 with TRBJ2-3, with TRBD2 identical over 11 bases. The CDR3 covers 16 residues. The V segment lost 5 bases and the J segment 5 bases; nucleotides outside the gene matches: 9. Looked up from germline, CDR1 is KGHSH and CDR2 is LQKENI.